This T cell receptor beta chain was identified in a study of T cells in Graves' hyperthyroidism and ophthalmopathy. Whole-study context: At initial diagnosis, before any treatment had begun, peripheral blood was obtained.

Germline assignment: CDR1 ENHRY and CDR2 SYGVKD. V was pared by 2 bases and J by 1 base, with 15 bases of the junction left unmatched. The CDR3 covers 21 residues. Study-wide results and limits: Ophthalmopathy and stable hyperthyroidism were separated by a 13 V-J model. Blood shared most expanded thyroid clonotypes above 0.001.

Comments on this clonotype: The antigen remains undetermined.

RNA transcripts were the template for amplifying TCR beta CDR3 regions. The HTBI primer set was used in a first-round RT-PCR of the TCR CDR3. TCRdb used MiXCR to reprocess the multiplex PCR reads, holding one entry per CDR3 protein. The sample yields hundreds of thousands of distinct CDR3 sequences, roughly 25% seen once. The cohort's ophthalmopathy patients, a group with duration under 3 months, had a Clinical Activity Score of at least 3 and a NOSPECS grade of at least 4. The receptor was derived from a woman aged 25 to 39 with Graves' ophthalmopathy. The chain links TRBV10-3 to TRBJ2-7; 15 bases line up with TRBD2. The source material was blood. This CDR3 reads CAISEIIGLAGGPEFSYEQYF. The CDR3, as DNA: TGTGCCATCAGTGAGATAATAGGACTAGCGGGAGGGCCCGAATTTTCCTACGAGCAGTACTTC.